The 10 T cell receptor beta chains presented below share a single source sample, sequenced in a study of shared clonotypes between healthy human individuals. Sequencing was performed with immunoSEQ multiplex PCR; in TCRdb, only in-frame clones are kept and a portion is missing. This sample has 2 million to 2.5 million clones, with under 95% found just once. The sample comprised naive CD4+ T cells from PBMCs. Documented subset: CD45RA+ positively selected. These receptors all stem from a man younger than 35 in good health. Some clones in this sample may be carry-over from other donors' samples.

The V call is TRBV27, the J call TRBJ1-2; D possibly corresponds to TRBD1 (5 bases). The length of the CDR3 is 12 residues. The ends were cut back, 5 bases at V and 9 bases at J, with 13 bases in the middle. CDR1 and CDR2 from the germline V gene are MNHEY and SMNVEV (reference sequence). The CDR3 region is CASSRGDRSYTF. CDR3 sequence (DNA): TGTGCCAGCAGTCGGGGCGACAGAAGCTACACCTTC.

The chain has TRBV5-6 and TRBJ2-2, with D unclear. With 1 base removed from V and 6 bases from J, the gap between germline ends came to 16 bases. CDR3 length: 16 residues. Per germline, CDR1 SGHDT and CDR2 YYEEEE. CDR3 amino acids: CASSLKKSVGAGELFF. CDR3 DNA: TGTGCCAGCAGCTTGAAGAAGTCGGTAGGAGCCGGGGAGCTGTTTTTT.

As for this clone: This CDR3 is also generated by other DNA sequences in the sample. This chain joins TRBV19 and TRBJ1-3; possibly TRBD1 for D (5 bases). V was clipped by 3 bases and J by 4 bases, with 10 bases between them. The CDR3 runs 14 residues. Germline lookup yields CDR1 LNHDA and CDR2 SQIVND (reference sequence). CDR3 protein: CASSITGSGNTIYF. CDR3 sequence (DNA): TGTGCCAGTAGTATCACAGGCTCCGGAAACACCATATATTTT.

The J gene is TRBJ2-5, the V gene TRBV7-9, with 9 bases lining up with TRBD1. J was trimmed by 4 bases and V by 4 bases; bases with no gene match: 4. CDR1 is SEHNR, CDR2 FQNEAQ, per germline (reference sequence). The CDR3 extends over 14 amino acids. The CDR3 protein is CASSSGQGIETQYF. Written as DNA, the CDR3 is TGTGCCAGCAGCTCCGGACAGGGGATAGAGACCCAGTACTTC.

This clone was picked up one time. The genes are TRBV19 and TRBJ2-1, with a tentative D call TRBD2 (6 bases). This CDR3 has 16 residues. In germline, CDR1 is LNHDA, CDR2 SQIVND (reference sequence). V was cut by 6 bases and J by 4 bases, with 19 bases left in between. CDR3 in DNA: TGTGCCAGTAGGCACGAGGCGGGACGGGGTTACAATGAGCAGTTCTTC. It is translated as CASRHEAGRGYNEQFF. Complete variable domain (other parts from reference TRBV19 and TRBJ2-1): DGGITQSPKYLFRKEGQNVTLSCEQNLNHDAMYWYRQDPGQGLRLIYYSQIVNDFQKGDIAEGYSVSREKKESFPLTVTSAQKNPTAFYLCASRHEAGRGYNEQFFGPGTRLTVL.

The rearrangement links TRBV5-4 to TRBJ2-5; D might be TRBD2 (6 bases). The CDR3 length is 14 residues. From germline, CDR1 is SGHNT and CDR2 YYREEE (reference sequence). V lost 2 bases and J lost 4, with 12 bases in between. CDR3 residues: CASSLEGTSETQYF. In nucleotides, the CDR3 is TGTGCCAGCAGCTTAGAAGGGACTTCAGAGACCCAGTACTTC. Looking up the rest from reference TRBV5-4 and TRBJ2-5 gives the full variable domain: ETGVTQSPTHLIKTRGQQVTLRCSSQSGHNTVSWYQQALGQGPQFIFQYYREEENGRGNFPPRFSGLQFPNYSSELNVNALELDDSALYLCASSLEGTSETQYFGPGTRLLVL.

This chain joins TRBV9 and TRBJ2-1; 10 nucleotides align to TRBD2. V lost 2 bases, J lost 0 bases, and 5 bases stayed unmatched. Germline V gene lookup returns CDR1 SGDLS and CDR2 YYNGEE. The CDR3 runs 17 residues. CDR3 sequence reads: CASSVSQREGSYNEQFF. The CDR3, as DNA: TGTGCCAGCAGCGTGTCCCAGCGGGAGGGCTCCTACAATGAGCAGTTCTTC.

The gene calls are TRBV5-1 and TRBJ2-7; either TRBD1 or TRBD2 may supply D (5 bases each). Germline CDR1 SGHRS, CDR2 YFSETQ. This CDR3 region has 14 residues. V was pared by 0 bases and J by 7 bases, with 14 bases between. CDR3 loop: CASSLAGAAREQYF. The CDR3 DNA is TGCGCCAGCAGCTTGGCCGGGGCAGCGAGAGAGCAGTACTTC.

As for this clone: Other nucleotide sequences in the sample specify the same CDR3. The V gene is TRBV5-1, the J gene TRBJ2-3, with 14 bases aligning to TRBD2. The CDR3 is 18 amino acids. With 0 bases clipped from V and 2 bases from J, the junction kept 5 bases outside the gene matches. Germline lookup yields CDR1 SGHRS and CDR2 YFSETQ. The CDR3 DNA is TGCGCCAGCAGCTTGGGAGGACTAGCGGGAGGATCCACAGATACGCAGTATTTT. This encodes CASSLGGLAGGSTDTQYF.

The chain employs TRBV19 and TRBJ2-1; a weak D match, TRBD2 (6 bases). Germline values: CDR1 LNHDA, CDR2 SQIVND (reference sequence). The CDR3 loop spans 15 amino acids. Deletions cut 6 bases from V and 5 bases from J, with 17 bases between. CDR3 sequence reads: CASRPLTRADNEQFF. The CDR3 bases are TGTGCCAGTAGACCTTTGACTAGAGCAGACAATGAGCAGTTCTTC.